This passage covers 4 T cell receptor beta chains from one sample sequenced in a study of T cell responses to AZD1222 COVID-19 vaccine (dated by TCRdb to 2020 to 2022). Sample time point, as interpreted from the label and publication: baseline before first vaccination. Receptor amplification or capture employed the immunoSEQ multiplex PCR assay. This is the immuneACCESS table as TCRdb keeps it, with only in-frame sequences that have V and J called. A part of the clones is gone; compared with another copy, unresolved V genes explain less than half, and the rest is unexplained. A total of roughly 130,000 clones appear in this sample, around 90% of them only once. 5.5% of the sample belongs to the ten largest clones. The sequences come from peripheral blood, collected on day 0 of AZD1222 vaccination. The receptors come from an adult in good health.

This clone was seen a single time. The chain is built from TRBV30 and TRBJ2-7; D may be TRBD1 (6 bases). Germline-derived CDR1 and CDR2 are GTSNPN and SVGIG (reference sequence). The CDR3 is 11 amino acids. Trimming stripped 5 bases from V and 9 bases from J, with 14 bases between. The CDR3, as DNA: TGTGCCTGGGCTAGGGGGTTGGGGCAGTACTTC. This gives the protein CAWARGLGQYF.

The DNA of the CDR3 is TGTGCCAGCAGTTACGACGAGCGGCGAGCCACTAGGAGGGAGCAGTACTTC. It is translated as CASSYDERRATRREQYF. The V call is TRBV6-2 or TRBV6-3, the J call TRBJ2-7; possible D gene TRBD2, 5 bases. V lost 2 bases to trimming and J lost 7 bases, with 24 bases between them. The germline V gene has CDR1 MNHEY and CDR2 SVGEGT. This CDR3 is built from 17 residues.

The V and J genes are TRBV29-1 and TRBJ2-7; 8 bases agree with TRBD1. Germline V CDR1 and CDR2: SQVTM, ANQGSEA. The trim removed 2 bases at V and 3 bases at J, leaving 3 bases unmatched. This CDR3 contains 13 residues. The CDR3 bases are TGCAGCGTTGAACAGGGGGCTGGCTACGAGCAGTACTTC. Translation gives CSVEQGAGYEQYF.

CDR3 loop: CAISESRDRRMNTEAFF. The CDR3 DNA follows: TGTGCCATCAGTGAGTCGCGTGACAGAAGAATGAACACTGAAGCTTTCTTT. V usage is TRBV10-3 and J usage is TRBJ1-1; perhaps TRBD1 as D (5 bases). Trimming removed 0 bases at V and 0 bases at J, with 14 bases between. There are 17 residues in the CDR3. The germline CDR1 and CDR2 sequences are ENHRY and SYGVKD.